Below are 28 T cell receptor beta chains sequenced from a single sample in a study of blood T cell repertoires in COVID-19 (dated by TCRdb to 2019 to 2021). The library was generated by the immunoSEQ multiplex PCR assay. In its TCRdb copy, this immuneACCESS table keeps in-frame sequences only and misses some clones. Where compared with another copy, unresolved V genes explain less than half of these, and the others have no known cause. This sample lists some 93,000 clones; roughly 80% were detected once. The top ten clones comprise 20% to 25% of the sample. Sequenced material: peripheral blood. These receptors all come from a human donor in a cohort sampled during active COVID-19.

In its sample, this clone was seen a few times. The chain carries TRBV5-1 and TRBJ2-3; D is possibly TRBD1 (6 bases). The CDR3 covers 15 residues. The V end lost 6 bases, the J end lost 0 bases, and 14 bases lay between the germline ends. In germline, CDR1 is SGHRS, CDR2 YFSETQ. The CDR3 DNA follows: TGCGCCAGCAAACCACAGGGACATAGCACAGATACGCAGTATTTT. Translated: CASKPQGHSTDTQYF. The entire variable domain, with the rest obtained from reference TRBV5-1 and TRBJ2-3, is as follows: KAGVTQTPRYLIKTRGQQVTLSCSPISGHRSVSWYQQTPGQGLQFLFEYFSETQRNKGNFPGRFSGRQFSNSRSEMNVSTLELGDSALYLCASKPQGHSTDTQYFGPGTRLTVL.

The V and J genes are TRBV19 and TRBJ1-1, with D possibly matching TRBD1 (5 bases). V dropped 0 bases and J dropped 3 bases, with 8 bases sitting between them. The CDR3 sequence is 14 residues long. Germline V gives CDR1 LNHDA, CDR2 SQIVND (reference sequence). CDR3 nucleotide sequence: TGTGCCAGTAGTATAGAGGGGGGGGACACTGAAGCTTTCTTT. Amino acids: CASSIEGGDTEAFF.

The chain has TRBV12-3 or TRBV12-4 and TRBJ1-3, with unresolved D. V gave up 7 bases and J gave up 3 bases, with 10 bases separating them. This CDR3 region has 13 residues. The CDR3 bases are TGTGCCAGCACCCTAAGAGATGGAAACACCATATATTTT. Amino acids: CASTLRDGNTIYF.

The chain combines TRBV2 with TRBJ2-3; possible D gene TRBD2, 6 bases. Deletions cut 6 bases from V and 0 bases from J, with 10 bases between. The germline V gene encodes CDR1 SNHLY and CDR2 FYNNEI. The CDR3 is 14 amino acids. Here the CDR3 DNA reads TGTGCCAGCAGCCCTAGCGTTAGCACAGATACGCAGTATTTT. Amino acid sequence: CASSPSVSTDTQYF.

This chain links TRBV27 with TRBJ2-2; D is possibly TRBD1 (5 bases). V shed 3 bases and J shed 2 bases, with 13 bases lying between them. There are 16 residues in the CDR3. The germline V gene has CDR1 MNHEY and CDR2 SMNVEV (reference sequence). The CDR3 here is CASSFQTEPNTGELFF. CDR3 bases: TGTGCCAGCAGTTTCCAGACAGAGCCCAACACCGGGGAGCTGTTTTTT.

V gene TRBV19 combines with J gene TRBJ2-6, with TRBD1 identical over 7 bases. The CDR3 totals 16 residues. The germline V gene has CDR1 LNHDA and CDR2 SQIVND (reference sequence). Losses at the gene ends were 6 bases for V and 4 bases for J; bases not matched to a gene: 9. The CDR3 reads CASSLQGRSGANVLTF. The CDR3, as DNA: TGTGCCAGTAGCCTACAGGGGCGCTCGGGGGCCAACGTCCTGACTTTC.

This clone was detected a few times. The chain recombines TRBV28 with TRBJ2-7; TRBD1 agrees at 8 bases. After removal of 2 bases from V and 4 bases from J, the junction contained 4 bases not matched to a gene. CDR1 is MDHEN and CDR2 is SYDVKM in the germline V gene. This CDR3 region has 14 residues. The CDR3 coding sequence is TGTGCCAGCAGTTTAATTGGACAGGGTTACGAGCAGTACTTC. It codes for CASSLIGQGYEQYF.

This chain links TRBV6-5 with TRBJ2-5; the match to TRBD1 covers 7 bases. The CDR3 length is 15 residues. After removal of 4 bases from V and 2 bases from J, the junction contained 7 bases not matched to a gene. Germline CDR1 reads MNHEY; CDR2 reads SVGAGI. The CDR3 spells CASSLGSGQQETQYF. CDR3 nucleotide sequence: TGTGCCAGCAGTTTGGGGTCGGGACAGCAAGAGACCCAGTACTTC.

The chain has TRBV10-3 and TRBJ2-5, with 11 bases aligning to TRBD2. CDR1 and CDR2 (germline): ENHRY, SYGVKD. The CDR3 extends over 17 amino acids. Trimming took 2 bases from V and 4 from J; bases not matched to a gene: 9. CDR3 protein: CAISEAKGLAGGETQYF. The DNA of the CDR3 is TGTGCCATCAGTGAGGCGAAGGGTCTAGCGGGAGGAGAGACCCAGTACTTC.

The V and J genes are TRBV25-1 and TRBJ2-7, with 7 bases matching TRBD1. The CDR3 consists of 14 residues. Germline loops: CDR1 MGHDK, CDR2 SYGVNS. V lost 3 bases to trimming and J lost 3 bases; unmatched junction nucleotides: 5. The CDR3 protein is CASSEQTGHYEQYF. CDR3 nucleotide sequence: TGTGCCAGCAGTGAGCAGACAGGGCACTACGAGCAGTACTTC.

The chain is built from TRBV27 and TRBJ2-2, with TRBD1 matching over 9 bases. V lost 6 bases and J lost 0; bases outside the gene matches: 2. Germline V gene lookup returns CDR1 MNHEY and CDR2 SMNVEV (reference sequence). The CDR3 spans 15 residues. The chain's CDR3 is CASSRTGANTGELFF. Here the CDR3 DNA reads TGTGCCAGCAGCCGGACAGGGGCGAACACCGGGGAGCTGTTTTTT.

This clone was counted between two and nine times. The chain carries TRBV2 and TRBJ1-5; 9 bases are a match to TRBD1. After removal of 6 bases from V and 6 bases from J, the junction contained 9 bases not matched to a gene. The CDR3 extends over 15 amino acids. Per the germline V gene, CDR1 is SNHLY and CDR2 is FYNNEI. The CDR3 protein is CASRNDRGDGQPQHF. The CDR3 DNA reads TGTGCCAGCAGGAACGACAGGGGGGACGGTCAGCCCCAGCATTTT.

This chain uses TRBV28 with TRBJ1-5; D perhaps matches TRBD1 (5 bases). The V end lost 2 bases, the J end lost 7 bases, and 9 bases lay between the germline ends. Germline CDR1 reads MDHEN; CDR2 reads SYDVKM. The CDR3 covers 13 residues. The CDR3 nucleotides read TGTGCCAGCAGTTTAGATCAGGGCCAGCCCCAGCATTTT. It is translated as CASSLDQGQPQHF. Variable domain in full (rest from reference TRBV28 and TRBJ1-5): DVKVTQSSRYLVKRTGEKVFLECVQDMDHENMFWYRQDPGLGLRLIYFSYDVKMKEKGDIPEGYSVSREKKERFSLILESASTNQTSMYLCASSLDQGQPQHFGDGTRLSIL.

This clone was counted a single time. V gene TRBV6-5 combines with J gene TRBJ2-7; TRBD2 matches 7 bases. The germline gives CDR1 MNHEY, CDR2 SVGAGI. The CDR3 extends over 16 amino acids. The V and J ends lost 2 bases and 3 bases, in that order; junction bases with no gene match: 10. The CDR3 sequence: CASSYIGTTGDYEQYF. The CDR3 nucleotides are TGTGCCAGCAGTTACATTGGGACTACCGGAGACTACGAGCAGTACTTC.

The DNA for the CDR3 is TGTGCCACCAGCCCACGGACAGGGATCGATCAGCCCCAGCATTTT. It codes for CATSPRTGIDQPQHF. This rearrangement joins TRBV24-1 to TRBJ1-5, with 8 positions matching TRBD1. Germline V gives CDR1 KGHDR, CDR2 SFDVKD. The V gene end was trimmed by 7 bases and the J gene end by 5 bases; junction bases not matched to a gene: 9. The CDR3 extends over 15 amino acids.

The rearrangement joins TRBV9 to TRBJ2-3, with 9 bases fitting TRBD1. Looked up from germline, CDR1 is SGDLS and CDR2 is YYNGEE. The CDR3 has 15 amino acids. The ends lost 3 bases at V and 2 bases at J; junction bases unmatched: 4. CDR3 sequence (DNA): TGTGCCAGCAGCGGGGGGACAGGGACCACAGATACGCAGTATTTT. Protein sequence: CASSGGTGTTDTQYF.

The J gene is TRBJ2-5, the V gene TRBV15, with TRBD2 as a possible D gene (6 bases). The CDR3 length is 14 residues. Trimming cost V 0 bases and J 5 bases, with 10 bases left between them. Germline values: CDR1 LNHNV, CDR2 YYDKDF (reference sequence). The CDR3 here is CATSRDRGVETQYF. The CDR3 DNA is TGTGCCACCAGCAGAGACCGCGGGGTCGAGACCCAGTACTTC. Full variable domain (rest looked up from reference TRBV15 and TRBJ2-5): DAMVIQNPRYQVTQFGKPVTLSCSQTLNHNVMYWYQQKSSQAPKLLFHYYDKDFNNEADTPDNFQSRRPNTSFCFLDIRSPGLGDTAMYLCATSRDRGVETQYFGPGTRLLVL.

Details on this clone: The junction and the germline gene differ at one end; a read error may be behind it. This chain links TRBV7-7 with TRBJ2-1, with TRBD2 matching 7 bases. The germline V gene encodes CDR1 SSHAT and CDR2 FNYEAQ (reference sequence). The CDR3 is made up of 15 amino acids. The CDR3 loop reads CASSTRTRRDNEQFF. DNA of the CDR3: TGTGCTAGCAGCACCCGGACTAGGCGGGATAATGAGCAGTTCTTC.

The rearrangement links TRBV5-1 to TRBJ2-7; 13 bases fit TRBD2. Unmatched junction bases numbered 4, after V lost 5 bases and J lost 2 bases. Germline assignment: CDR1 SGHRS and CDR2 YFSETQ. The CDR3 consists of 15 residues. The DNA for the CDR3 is TGCGCCAGCAGGGAACTAGCGGGAGGGCCCTACGAGCAGTACTTC. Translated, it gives CASRELAGGPYEQYF.

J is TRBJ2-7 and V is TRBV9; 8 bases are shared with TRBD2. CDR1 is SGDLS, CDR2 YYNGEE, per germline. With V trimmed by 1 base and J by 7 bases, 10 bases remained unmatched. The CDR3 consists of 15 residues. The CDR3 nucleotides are TGTGCCAGCAGCGTATCCGGTGTAGCGGGGAGGGAGCAGTACTTC. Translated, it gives CASSVSGVAGREQYF.

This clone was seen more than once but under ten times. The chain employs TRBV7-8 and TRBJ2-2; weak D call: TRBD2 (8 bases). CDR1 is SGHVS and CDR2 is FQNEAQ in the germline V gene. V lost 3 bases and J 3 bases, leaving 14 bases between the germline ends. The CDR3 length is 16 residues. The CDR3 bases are TGTGCCAGCAGCTTCGGGAGGGGGCCTGACACCGGGGAGCTGTTTTTT. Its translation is CASSFGRGPDTGELFF. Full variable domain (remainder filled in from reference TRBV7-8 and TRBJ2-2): GAGVSQSPRYKVAKRGQDVALRCDPISGHVSLFWYQQALGQGPEFLTYFQNEAQLDKSGLPSDRFFAERPEGSVSTLKIQRTQQEDSAVYLCASSFGRGPDTGELFFGEGSRLTVL.

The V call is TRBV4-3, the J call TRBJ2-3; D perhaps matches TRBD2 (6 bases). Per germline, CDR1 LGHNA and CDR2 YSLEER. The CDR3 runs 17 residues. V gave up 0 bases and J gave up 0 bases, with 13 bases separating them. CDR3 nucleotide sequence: TGCGCCAGCAGCCAAGATACTCCAGGGACTAGCACAGATACGCAGTATTTT. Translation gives CASSQDTPGTSTDTQYF.

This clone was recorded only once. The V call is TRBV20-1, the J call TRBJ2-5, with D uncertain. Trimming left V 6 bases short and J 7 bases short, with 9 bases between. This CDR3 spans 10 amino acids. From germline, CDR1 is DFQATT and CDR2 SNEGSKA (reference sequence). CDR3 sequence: CSAPIATQYF. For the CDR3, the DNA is TGCAGTGCCCCTATAGCGACCCAGTACTTC.

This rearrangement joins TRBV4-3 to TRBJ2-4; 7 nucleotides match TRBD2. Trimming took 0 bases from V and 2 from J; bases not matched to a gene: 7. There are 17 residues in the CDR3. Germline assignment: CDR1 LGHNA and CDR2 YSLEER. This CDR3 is CASSQDPQGGTKNIQYF. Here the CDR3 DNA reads TGCGCCAGCAGCCAAGATCCCCAGGGAGGGACCAAAAACATTCAGTACTTC.

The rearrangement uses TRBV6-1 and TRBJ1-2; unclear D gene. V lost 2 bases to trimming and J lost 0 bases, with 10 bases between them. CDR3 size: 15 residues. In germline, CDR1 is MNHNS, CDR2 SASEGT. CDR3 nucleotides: TGTGCCAGCAGTGAACTCCCCGCAGCTAACTATGGCTACACCTTC. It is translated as CASSELPAANYGYTF.

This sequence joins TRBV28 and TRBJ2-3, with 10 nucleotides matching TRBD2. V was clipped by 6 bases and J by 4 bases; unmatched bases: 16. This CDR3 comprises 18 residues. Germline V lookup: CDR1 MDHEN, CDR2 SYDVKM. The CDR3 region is CASSRSGLAGDYSDTQYF. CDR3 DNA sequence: TGTGCCAGCAGCCGCTCGGGCCTAGCGGGAGATTACTCAGATACGCAGTATTTT.

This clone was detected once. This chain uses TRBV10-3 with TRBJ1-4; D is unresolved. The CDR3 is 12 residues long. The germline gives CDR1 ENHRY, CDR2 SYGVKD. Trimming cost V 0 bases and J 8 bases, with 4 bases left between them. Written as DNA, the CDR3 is TGTGCCATCAGTGAGTCGAGGGAAAAACTGTTTTTT. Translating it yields CAISESREKLFF.

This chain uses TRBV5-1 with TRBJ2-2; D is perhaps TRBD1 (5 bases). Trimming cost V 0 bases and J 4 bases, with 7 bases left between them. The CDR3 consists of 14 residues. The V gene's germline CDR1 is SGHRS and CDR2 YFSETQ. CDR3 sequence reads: CASSLAQGTGELFF. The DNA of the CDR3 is TGCGCCAGCAGCTTGGCGCAGGGCACCGGGGAGCTGTTTTTT.